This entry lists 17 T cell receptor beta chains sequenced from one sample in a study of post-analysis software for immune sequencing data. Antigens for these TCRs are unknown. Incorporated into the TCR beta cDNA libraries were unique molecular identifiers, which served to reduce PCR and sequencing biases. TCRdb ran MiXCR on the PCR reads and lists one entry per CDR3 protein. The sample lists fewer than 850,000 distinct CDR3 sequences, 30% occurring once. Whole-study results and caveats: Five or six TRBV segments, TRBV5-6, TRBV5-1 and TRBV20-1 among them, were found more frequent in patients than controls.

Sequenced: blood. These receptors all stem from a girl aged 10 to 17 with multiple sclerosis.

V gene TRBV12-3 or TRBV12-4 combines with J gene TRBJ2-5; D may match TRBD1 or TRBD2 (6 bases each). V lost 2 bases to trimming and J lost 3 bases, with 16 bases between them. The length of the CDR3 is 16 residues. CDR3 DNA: TGTGCCAGCAGTTTACTGATGGGTAGGGGGGAAGAGACCCAGTACTTC. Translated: CASSLLMGRGEETQYF.

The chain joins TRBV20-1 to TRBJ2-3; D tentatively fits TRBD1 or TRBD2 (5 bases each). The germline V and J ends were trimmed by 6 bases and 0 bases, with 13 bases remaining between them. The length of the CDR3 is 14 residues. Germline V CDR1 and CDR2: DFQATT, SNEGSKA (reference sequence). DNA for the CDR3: TGCAGTGCCAAGACGGGGCGGAGCACAGATACGCAGTATTTT. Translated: CSAKTGRSTDTQYF.

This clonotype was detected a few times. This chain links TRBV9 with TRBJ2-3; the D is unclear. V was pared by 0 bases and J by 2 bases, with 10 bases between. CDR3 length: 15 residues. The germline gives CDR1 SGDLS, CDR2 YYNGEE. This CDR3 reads CASSVAPDPTDTQYF. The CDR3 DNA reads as TGTGCCAGCAGCGTAGCCCCGGATCCCACAGATACGCAGTATTTT.

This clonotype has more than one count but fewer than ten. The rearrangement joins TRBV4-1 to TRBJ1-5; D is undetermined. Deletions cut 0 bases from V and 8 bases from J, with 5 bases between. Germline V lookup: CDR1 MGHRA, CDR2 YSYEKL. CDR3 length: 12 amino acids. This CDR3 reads CASSQDTEPQHF. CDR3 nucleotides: TGCGCCAGCAGCCAAGATACGGAGCCCCAGCATTTT.

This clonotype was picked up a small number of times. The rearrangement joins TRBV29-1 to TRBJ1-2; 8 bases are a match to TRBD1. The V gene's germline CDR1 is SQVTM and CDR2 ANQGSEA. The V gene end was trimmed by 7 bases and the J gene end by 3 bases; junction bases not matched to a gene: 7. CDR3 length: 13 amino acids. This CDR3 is CSARDRQDYGYTF. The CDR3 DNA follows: TGCAGCGCCCGGGACAGGCAAGACTATGGCTACACCTTC.

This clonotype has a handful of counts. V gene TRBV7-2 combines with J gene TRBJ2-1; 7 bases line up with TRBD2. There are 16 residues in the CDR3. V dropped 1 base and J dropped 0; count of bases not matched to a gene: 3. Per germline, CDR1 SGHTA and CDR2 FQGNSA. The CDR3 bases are TGTGCCAGCAGCTTAGTAAGCGGGAACTCCTACAATGAGCAGTTCTTC. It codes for CASSLVSGNSYNEQFF.

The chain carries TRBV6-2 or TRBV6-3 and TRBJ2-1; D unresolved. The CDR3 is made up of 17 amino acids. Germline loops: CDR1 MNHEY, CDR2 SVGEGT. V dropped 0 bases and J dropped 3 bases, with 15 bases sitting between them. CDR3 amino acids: CASSYSLGQAYYNEQFF. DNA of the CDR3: TGTGCCAGCAGTTACTCTCTCGGGCAGGCATACTACAATGAGCAGTTCTTC.

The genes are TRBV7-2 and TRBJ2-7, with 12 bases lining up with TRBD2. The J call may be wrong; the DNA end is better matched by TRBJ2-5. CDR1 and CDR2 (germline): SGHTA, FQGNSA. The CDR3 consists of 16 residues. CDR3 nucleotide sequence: TGTGCCAGCAGCCAACCGACTAGCGGGAGAGGGGAGACCCAGTACTTC. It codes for CASSQPTSGRGETQYF.

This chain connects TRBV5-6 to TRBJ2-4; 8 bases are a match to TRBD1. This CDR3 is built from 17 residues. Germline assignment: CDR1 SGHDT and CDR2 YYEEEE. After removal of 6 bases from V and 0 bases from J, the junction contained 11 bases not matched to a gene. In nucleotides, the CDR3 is TGTGCCAGCACTCTGCAGACAGGGGTAGGAGCCAAAAACATTCAGTACTTC. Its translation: CASTLQTGVGAKNIQYF.

The CDR3 loop reads CASSAFRRGASTDTQYF. The CDR3 nucleotides read TGTGCCAGCAGCGCCTTTCGGCGGGGGGCTAGCACAGATACGCAGTATTTT. The rearrangement uses TRBV7-2 and TRBJ2-3, with 8 bases fitting TRBD2. Trimming removed 5 bases from V and 0 bases from J; junction bases left unmatched: 10. CDR1 is SGHTA and CDR2 is FQGNSA in the germline V gene. This CDR3 has 17 residues.

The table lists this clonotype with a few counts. The CDR3 nucleotides are TGCGCCAGCAGCCAAGAACCAGAGTTTCAGCCCCAGCATTTT. Translated, it gives CASSQEPEFQPQHF. The genes are TRBV4-1 and TRBJ1-5; D ambiguous. V lost 0 bases, J lost 6 bases, and 9 bases lay in between. CDR3 length: 14 residues. Looked up from germline, CDR1 is MGHRA and CDR2 is YSYEKL.

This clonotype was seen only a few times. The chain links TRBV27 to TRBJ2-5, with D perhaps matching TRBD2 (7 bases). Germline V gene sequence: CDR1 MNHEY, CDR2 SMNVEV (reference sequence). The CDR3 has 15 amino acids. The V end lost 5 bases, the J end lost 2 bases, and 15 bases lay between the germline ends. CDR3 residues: CASSRGAGLQETQYF. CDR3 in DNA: TGTGCCAGCAGTCGGGGGGCGGGCCTTCAAGAGACCCAGTACTTC.

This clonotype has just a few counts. The DNA of the CDR3 is TGTGCCAGCAGCGCGGACAGCTACAATGAGCAGTTCTTC. Amino acids: CASSADSYNEQFF. The genes are TRBV7-9 and TRBJ2-1; TRBD1 is a possible D gene (6 bases). Trimming left V 5 bases short and J 3 bases short, with 8 bases between. Germline V gene lookup returns CDR1 SEHNR and CDR2 FQNEAQ (reference sequence). The CDR3 consists of 13 residues.

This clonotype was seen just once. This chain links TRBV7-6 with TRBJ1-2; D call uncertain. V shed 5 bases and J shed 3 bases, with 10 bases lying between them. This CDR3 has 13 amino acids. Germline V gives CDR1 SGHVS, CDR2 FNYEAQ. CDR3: CASSVREHYGYTF. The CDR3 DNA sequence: TGTGCCAGCAGCGTCCGGGAGCACTATGGCTACACCTTC.

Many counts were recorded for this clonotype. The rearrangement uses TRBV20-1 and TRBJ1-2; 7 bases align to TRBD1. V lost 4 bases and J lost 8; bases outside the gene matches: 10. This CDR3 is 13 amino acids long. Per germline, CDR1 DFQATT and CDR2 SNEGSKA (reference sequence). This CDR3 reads CSAIPGGWLGYTF. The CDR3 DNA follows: TGCAGTGCTATACCAGGGGGATGGTTAGGCTACACCTTC.

Here the CDR3 reads CASSLGDDSYNSPLHF. The CDR3 coding sequence is TGTGCCAGCAGCTTAGGGGACGACTCCTATAATTCACCCCTCCACTTT. The chain recombines TRBV7-8 with TRBJ1-6; D is possibly TRBD1 (5 bases). This CDR3 spans 16 amino acids. Deletions cut 1 base from V and 0 bases from J, with 7 bases between. In germline, CDR1 is SGHVS, CDR2 FQNEAQ.

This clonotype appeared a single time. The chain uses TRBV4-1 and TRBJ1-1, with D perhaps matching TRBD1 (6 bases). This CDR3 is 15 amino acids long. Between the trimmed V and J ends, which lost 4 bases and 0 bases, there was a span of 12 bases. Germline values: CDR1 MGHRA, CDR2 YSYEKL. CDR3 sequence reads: CASSLKGDMNTEAFF. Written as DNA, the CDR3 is TGCGCCAGCAGCCTAAAGGGGGATATGAACACTGAAGCTTTCTTT.